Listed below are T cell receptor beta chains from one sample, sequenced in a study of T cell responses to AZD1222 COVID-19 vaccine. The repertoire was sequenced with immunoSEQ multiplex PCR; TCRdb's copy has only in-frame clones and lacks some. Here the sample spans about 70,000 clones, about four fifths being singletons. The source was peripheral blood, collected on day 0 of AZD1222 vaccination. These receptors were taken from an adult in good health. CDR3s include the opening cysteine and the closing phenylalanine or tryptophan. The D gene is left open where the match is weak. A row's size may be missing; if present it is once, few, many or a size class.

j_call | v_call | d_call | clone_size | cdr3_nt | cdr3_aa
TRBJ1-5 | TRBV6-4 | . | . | TGTGCCAGCAGTCCCCAGGGGAATCAGCCCCAGCATTTT | CASSPQGNQPQHF
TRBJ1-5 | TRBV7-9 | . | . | TGTGCCAGCAGCCGGGACGGCAATCAGCCCCAGCATTTT | CASSRDGNQPQHF
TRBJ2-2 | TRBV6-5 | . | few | TGTGCCAGCAGTTACTCGATGGGGTCCGGGGAGCTGTTTTTT | CASSYSMGSGELFF
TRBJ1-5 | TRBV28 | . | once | TGTGCCAGCAGCCCCACAGGGCCCTCCAAGCCCCAGCATTTT | CASSPTGPSKPQHF
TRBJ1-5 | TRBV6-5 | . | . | TGTGCCAGCAGCCCGACGGGGCTGGAGCCCCAGCATTTT | CASSPTGLEPQHF
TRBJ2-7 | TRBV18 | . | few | TGTGCCAGCTCACCACTTGACGGAGCCTACGAGCAGTACTTC | CASSPLDGAYEQYF
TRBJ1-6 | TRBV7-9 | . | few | TGTGCCAGCAGTTCTCGGGGTTGGGATTCACCCCTCCACTTT | CASSSRGWDSPLHF
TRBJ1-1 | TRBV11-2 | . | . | TGTGCCAGCAGCCATCCGTATAGGGGGAACACTGAAGCTTTCTTT | CASSHPYRGNTEAFF
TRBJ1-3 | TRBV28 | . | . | TGTGCCAGCAGACAAAGCTCTGGAAACACCATATATTTT | CASRQSSGNTIYF
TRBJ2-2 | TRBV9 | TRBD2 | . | TGTGCCAGCAGCGGGCTAGCGGGGGACACCGGGGAGCTGTTTTTT | CASSGLAGDTGELFF
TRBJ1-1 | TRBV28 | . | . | TGTGCCAGCAGTTTATCCACTGAAGCTTTCTTT | CASSLSTEAFF
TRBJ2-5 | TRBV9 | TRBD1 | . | TGTGCCAGCAGCGTAGATGAGGACAGGGGGCGAGTAGAGACCCAGTACTTC | CASSVDEDRGRVETQYF
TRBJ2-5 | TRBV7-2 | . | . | TGTGCCAGCAGCTTAGCTTCGCCCCCAGCGGAGACCCAGTACTTC | CASSLASPPAETQYF
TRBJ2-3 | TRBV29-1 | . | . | TGCAGCGTCCGAGTCGGGACTGTTCCGGATACGCAGTATTTT | CSVRVGTVPDTQYF
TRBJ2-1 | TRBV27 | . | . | TGTGCCAGCCAAGGGGGGGGTACTCACTCACAGTTCTTC | CASQGGGTHSQFF
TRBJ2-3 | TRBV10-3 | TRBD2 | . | TGTGCCATTTCCAGCACTAGCGGGGGCACAGATACGCAGTATTTT | CAISSTSGGTDTQYF
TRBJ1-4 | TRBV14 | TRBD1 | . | TGTGCCAGCAGCCGGGGACAGGGAGTCGGAAAACTGTTTTTT | CASSRGQGVGKLFF
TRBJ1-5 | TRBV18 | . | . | TGTGCCAGCTCACCACTGGGAGTACTAAGGGCCCAGCATTTT | CASSPLGVLRAQHF
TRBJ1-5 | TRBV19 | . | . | TGTGCCAGTAGTATCTTGACAGATCAGCCCCAGCATTTT | CASSILTDQPQHF
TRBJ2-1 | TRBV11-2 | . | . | TGTGCCAGCAGCTTTGGGGTCACGAACTACAATGAGCAGTTCTTC | CASSFGVTNYNEQFF
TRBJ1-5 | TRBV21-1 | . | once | TGTGCCAGCAGCAAGACAGGGAATCAGCCCCAGCATTTT | CASSKTGNQPQHF
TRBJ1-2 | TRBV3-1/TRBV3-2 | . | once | TGTGCCAGCAGCCAAGGAAGATTACGGGGCTACACCTTC | CASSQGRLRGYTF
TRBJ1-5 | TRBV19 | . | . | TGTGCCAGTAGCCTAAGAGGGGGTCTTGGCAATCAGCCCCAGCATTTT | CASSLRGGLGNQPQHF
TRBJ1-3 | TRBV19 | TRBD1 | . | TGTGCCTCGAGGACAGGGGTCTCTGGAAACACCATATATTTT | CASRTGVSGNTIYF
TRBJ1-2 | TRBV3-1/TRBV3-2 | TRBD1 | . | TGTGCCAGCACCGGGACAGGGGGTGGCTACACCTTC | CASTGTGGGYTF
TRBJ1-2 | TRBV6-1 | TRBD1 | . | TGTGCCAGCAGTGAAGAGGGACAGGGTGGCTATGGCTACACCTTC | CASSEEGQGGYGYTF
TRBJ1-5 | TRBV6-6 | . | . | TGTGCCAGCAGCACGGGGGGAAACAATCAGCCCCAGCATTTT | CASSTGGNNQPQHF
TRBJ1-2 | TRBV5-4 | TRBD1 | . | TGTGCCAGCAGCTTGCCCGGCTCGCTAACAGGGGGCCATGGCTACACCTTC | CASSLPGSLTGGHGYTF
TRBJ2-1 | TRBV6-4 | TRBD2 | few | TGTGCCAGCAGTGACACTAGCGGGGGGGCCAATGAGCAGTTCTTC | CASSDTSGGANEQFF
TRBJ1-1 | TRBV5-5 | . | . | TGTGCCAGCAGCTTGAGTTCCGAAGAAGCTTTCTTT | CASSLSSEEAFF
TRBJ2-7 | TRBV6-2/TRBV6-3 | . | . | TGTGCCAGCAGTTACGTGAAGGGTATTACATATGCCTACGAGCAGTACTTC | CASSYVKGITYAYEQYF
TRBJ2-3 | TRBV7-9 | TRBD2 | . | TGTGCCAGCACCGGGGGGGTAGCGGGACCTCTCACAGATACGCAGTATTTT | CASTGGVAGPLTDTQYF
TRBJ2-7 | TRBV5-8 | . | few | TGTGCCAGCAGCTTGTGGGGGGCGTCCTACGAGCAGTACTTC | CASSLWGASYEQYF
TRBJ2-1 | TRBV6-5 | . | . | TGTGCCAGCAACGACGCCAGGTGGGGTGAGCAGTTCTTC | CASNDARWGEQFF
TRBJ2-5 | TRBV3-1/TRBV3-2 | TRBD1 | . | TGTGCCAGCAGCCAAGACGGAGGACAGGGTAGAGAGACCCAGTACTTC | CASSQDGGQGRETQYF
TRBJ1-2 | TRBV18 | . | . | TGTGCCAGCTCACCTACGGGGGGCGACTATGGCTACACCTTC | CASSPTGGDYGYTF
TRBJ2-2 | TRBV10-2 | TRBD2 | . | TGCGCCAGCAACTTAGCGGGGATAGACACCGGGGAGCTGTTTTTT | CASNLAGIDTGELFF
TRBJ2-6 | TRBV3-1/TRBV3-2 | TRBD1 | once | TGTGCCAGCAGGCCCGGGACAGGGGTTCCCTCTGGGGCCAACGTCCTGACTTTC | CASRPGTGVPSGANVLTF
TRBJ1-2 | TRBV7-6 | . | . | TGTGCCAGCAGCTTAGGGGCAGCCCCAGACTATGGCTACACCTTC | CASSLGAAPDYGYTF
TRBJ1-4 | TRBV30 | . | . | TGTGCCTGGAGGCCGGGGAGCTTTAATGAAAAACTGTTTTTT | CAWRPGSFNEKLFF
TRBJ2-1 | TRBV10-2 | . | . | TGCGCCAGCGGTAGACTAGGGCTGGGCGATGAGCAGTTCTTC | CASGRLGLGDEQFF
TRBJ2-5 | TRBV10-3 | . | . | TGTGCCATCAGTGAGGAAATGGGGGTGGAGACCCAGTACTTC | CAISEEMGVETQYF
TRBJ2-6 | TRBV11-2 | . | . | TGTGCCAGCAGCCCCAGGGCTGGGGCCAACGTCCTGACTTTC | CASSPRAGANVLTF